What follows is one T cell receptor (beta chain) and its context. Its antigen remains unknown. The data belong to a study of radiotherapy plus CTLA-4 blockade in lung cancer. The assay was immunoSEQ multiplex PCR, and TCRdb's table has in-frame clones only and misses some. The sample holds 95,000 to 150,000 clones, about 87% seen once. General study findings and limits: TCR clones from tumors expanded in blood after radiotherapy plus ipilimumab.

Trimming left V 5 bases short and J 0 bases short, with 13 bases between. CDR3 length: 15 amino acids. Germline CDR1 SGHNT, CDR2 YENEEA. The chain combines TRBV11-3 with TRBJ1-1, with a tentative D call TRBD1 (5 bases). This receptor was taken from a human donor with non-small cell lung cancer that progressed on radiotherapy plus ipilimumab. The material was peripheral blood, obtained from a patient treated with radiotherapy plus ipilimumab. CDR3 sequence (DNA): TGTGCCAGCAGCCCAAGGACACCCCTGAACACTGAAGCTTTCTTT. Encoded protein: CASSPRTPLNTEAFF.